The next 7 T cell receptor beta chains were all read from a single sample in a study of identical twins. TCRdb recomputed calls from the 5' RACE reads with MiXCR, one row per CDR3 protein. The sample holds some 900,000 distinct CDR3 sequences, roughly an eighth seen once. This sample was shared with a second study, whose subject was yellow fever vaccine responses in identical twins.

The specimen sequenced was PBMCs. The source is a woman between 18 and 29 years old in good health.

This clonotype was counted between two and nine times. The chain employs TRBV15 and TRBJ1-2; TRBD1 aligns across 7 bases. The CDR3 loop spans 16 amino acids. V dropped 2 bases and J dropped 4; count of bases not matched to a gene: 10. Germline V lookup: CDR1 LNHNV, CDR2 YYDKDF (reference sequence). CDR3 DNA sequence: TGTGCCACCAGCAGACAGGGGGGACCTAGCGTCTATGGCTACACCTTC. It codes for CATSRQGGPSVYGYTF.

This clonotype was observed a few times. The chain carries TRBV12-3 or TRBV12-4 and TRBJ2-1; tentatively, D is TRBD2 (6 bases). This CDR3 region has 17 residues. Trimming removed 1 base at V and 6 bases at J, with 19 bases between. For the CDR3, the DNA is TGTGCCAGCAGTTTAGGTCAATGGAGGGAACACAGCAATGAGCAGTTCTTC. Its protein is CASSLGQWREHSNEQFF.

This clonotype showed up just a few times. DNA for the CDR3: TGTGCCAGCAGTTTAGCGGGAACAGGGGGGCCCTATGGCTACACCTTC. This encodes CASSLAGTGGPYGYTF. The rearrangement joins TRBV12-3 or TRBV12-4 to TRBJ1-2, with 8 bases fitting TRBD1. V lost 0 bases, J lost 4 bases, and 7 bases stayed unmatched. The CDR3 consists of 16 residues.

The sample holds a few counts of this clonotype. The gene calls are TRBV12-3 or TRBV12-4 and TRBJ2-3, with TRBD2 identical over 7 bases. This CDR3 region has 14 residues. V gave up 6 bases and J gave up 1 base; unmatched junction bases: 4. CDR3: CASSRTRGTDTQYF. In nucleotides, the CDR3 is TGTGCCAGCAGCCGGACTAGGGGCACAGATACGCAGTATTTT.

This sequence joins TRBV10-3 and TRBJ2-1; 13 bases fit TRBD2. The V and J ends lost 6 bases and 7 bases, in that order; junction bases with no gene match: 6. The CDR3 consists of 15 residues. CDR1 and CDR2 (germline): ENHRY, SYGVKD. The CDR3 is CAIRRTSGSENEQFF. Here the CDR3 DNA reads TGTGCCATCAGACGGACTAGCGGGAGTGAAAATGAGCAGTTCTTC.

This chain links TRBV28 with TRBJ2-1; 14 nucleotides match TRBD2. The CDR3 has 16 residues. CDR1 and CDR2 from the germline V gene are MDHEN and SYDVKM. After removal of 11 bases from V and 0 bases from J, the junction contained 6 bases not matched to a gene. The CDR3 region is CAGTSGRPSSYNEQFF. In DNA form, the CDR3 reads TGTGCCGGGACTAGCGGGAGACCAAGCTCCTACAATGAGCAGTTCTTC.

This clonotype has just a few counts. The chain carries TRBV5-1 and TRBJ1-5; possible D gene TRBD1, 5 bases. The V end lost 0 bases, the J end lost 4 bases, and 14 bases lay between the germline ends. There are 16 residues in the CDR3. Germline assignment: CDR1 SGHRS and CDR2 YFSETQ. DNA of the CDR3: TGCGCCAGCAGCTTGGAGGGGTTGGGGCTTAATCAGCCCCAGCATTTT. Its protein is CASSLEGLGLNQPQHF.